This TCR beta chain is from a study of CD8 T cells in ankylosing spondylitis. Study-level findings and limits: Disease-linked clones had a CD8+ phenotype and relatively low frequency in peripheral blood. In ankylosing spondylitis blood, a motif of about 8 highly homologous TCR beta variants appeared characteristic. Certain motif variants had earlier been reported in reactive arthritis synovial fluid and blood.

Via MiXCR, TCRdb re-called the 5' RACE reads, giving one row per CDR3 protein. The sample consists of a few hundred thousand distinct CDR3 sequences, roughly 12% of them appearing once. Concerning this clonotype itself: Its antigen remains unknown.

This CDR3 spans 14 amino acids. Trimming shortened V by 5 bases and J by 3 bases, and 14 bases separated the two germline ends. Germline V gene data show CDR1 as SGHVS and CDR2 as FQNEAQ. The chain uses TRBV7-8 and TRBJ2-7, with D perhaps being TRBD1 or TRBD2 (5 bases each). Material: blood, either unsorted or a sorted T cell fraction (not recorded which). The TCR comes from a male donor with ankylosing spondylitis. The CDR3 region is CASSPQGEYYEQYV. The CDR3 region has the DNA TGTGCCAGCAGCCCCCAAGGGGAGTACTACGAGCAGTACGTC.